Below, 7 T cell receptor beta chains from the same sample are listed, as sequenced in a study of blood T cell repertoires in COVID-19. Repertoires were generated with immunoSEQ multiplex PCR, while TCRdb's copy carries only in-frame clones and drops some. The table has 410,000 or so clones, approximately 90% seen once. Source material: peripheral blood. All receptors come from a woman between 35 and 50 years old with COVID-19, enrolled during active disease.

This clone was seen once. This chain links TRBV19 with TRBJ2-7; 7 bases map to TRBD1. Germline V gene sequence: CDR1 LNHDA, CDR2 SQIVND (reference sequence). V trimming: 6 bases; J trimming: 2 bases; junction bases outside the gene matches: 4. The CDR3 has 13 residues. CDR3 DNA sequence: TGTGCCAGTAGCAACAGGGGCGCCTACGAGCAGTACTTC. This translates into CASSNRGAYEQYF.

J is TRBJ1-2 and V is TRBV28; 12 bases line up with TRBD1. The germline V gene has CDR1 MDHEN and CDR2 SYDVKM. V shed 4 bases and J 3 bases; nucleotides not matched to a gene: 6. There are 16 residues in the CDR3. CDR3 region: CASSSVGQGADYGYTF. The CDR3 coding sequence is TGTGCCAGCAGTTCAGTGGGACAGGGGGCTGACTATGGCTACACCTTC.

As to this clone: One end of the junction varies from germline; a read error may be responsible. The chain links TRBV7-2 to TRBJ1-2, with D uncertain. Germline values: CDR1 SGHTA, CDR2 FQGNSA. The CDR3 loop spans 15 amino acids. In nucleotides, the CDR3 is TGTGCCAGCAGTTTAGATAACAGAGGGAACTATGGCTACACCTTC. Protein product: CASSLDNRGNYGYTF.

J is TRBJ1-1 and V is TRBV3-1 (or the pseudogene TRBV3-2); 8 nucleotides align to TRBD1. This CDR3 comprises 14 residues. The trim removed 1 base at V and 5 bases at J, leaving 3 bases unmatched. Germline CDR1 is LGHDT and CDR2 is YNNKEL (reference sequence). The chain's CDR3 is CASSQAQGGTEAFF. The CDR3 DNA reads TGTGCCAGCAGCCAAGCACAGGGGGGGACTGAAGCTTTCTTT.

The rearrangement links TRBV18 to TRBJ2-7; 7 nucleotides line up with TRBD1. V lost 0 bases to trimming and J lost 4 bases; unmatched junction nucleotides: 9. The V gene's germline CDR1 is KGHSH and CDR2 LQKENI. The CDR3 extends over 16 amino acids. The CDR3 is CASSPPGTARTYEQYF. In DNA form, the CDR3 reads TGTGCCAGCTCACCACCCGGGACAGCAAGGACTTACGAGCAGTACTTC.

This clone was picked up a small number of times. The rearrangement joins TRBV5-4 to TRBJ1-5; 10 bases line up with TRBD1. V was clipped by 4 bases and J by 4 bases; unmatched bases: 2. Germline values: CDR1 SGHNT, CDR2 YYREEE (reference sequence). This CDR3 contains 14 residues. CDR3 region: CASSAGQGNQPQHF. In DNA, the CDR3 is TGTGCCAGCAGCGCGGGACAGGGGAATCAGCCCCAGCATTTT. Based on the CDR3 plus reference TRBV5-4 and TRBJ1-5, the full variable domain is ETGVTQSPTHLIKTRGQQVTLRCSSQSGHNTVSWYQQALGQGPQFIFQYYREEENGRGNFPPRFSGLQFPNYSSELNVNALELDDSALYLCASSAGQGNQPQHFGDGTRLSIL.

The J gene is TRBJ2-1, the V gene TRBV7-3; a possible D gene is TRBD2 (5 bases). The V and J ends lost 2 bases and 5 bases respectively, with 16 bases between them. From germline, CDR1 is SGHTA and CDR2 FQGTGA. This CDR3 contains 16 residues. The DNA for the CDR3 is TGTGCCAGCAGCTTAGAGGGATTGCGCAACGACAATGAGCAGTTCTTC. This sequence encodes CASSLEGLRNDNEQFF.